This T cell receptor beta chain comes out of a study of cytomegalovirus exposure and HLA in healthy donors. Study-wide results and limits: Fewer N-insertions than the approximately 700-donor mean were reportedly shown by an Asian-associated ancestry cluster in a later analysis. Across HLA loci, a later analysis found differing TCR association rates, with DRB1 most and HLA-C fewest.

Primers: 60 Vbeta forward and 13 Jbeta reverse. The assay was immunoSEQ multiplex PCR, and TCRdb's table has in-frame clones only and misses some. The table lists 170,000 or so clones, around 78% of them singletons. A remark on this clone: The antigen remains undetermined.

The V gene's germline CDR1 is SGDLS and CDR2 YYNGEE. With 3 bases removed from V and 1 base from J, the gap between germline ends came to 19 bases. The CDR3 length is 17 residues. The receptor comes from a woman in her forties or fifties in good health and CMV-seropositive. Sequenced input: PBMCs. This chain joins TRBV9 and TRBJ1-1; D may be TRBD1 (6 bases). The chain's CDR3 is CASSEGVGTGGNTEAFF. The CDR3 coding sequence is TGTGCCAGCAGCGAGGGGGTCGGGACGGGGGGGAACACTGAAGCTTTCTTT.